The 29 T cell receptor beta chains listed next were all sequenced from one sample in a study of blood T cell repertoires in COVID-19. This table comes from immunoSEQ multiplex PCR, and its TCRdb copy is limited to in-frame clones, with some not included. The data show around 60,000 clones, with less than 90% seen just once and 16% held by the top ten. Source material: peripheral blood. These receptors originate from a man aged 55-75 years with COVID-19, enrolled during active disease.

V and J are TRBV29-1 and TRBJ1-1, with D unresolved. The CDR3 loop spans 12 amino acids. Deletions cut 7 bases from V and 0 bases from J, with 9 bases between. CDR1 and CDR2 (germline): SQVTM, ANQGSEA. CDR3 sequence: CSGREMNTEAFF. Here the CDR3 DNA reads TGCAGCGGGCGGGAAATGAACACTGAAGCTTTCTTT.

This chain connects TRBV24-1 to TRBJ1-2; TRBD1 aligns across 7 bases. Germline V CDR1 and CDR2: KGHDR, SFDVKD. With V trimmed by 3 bases and J by 6 bases, 15 bases remained unmatched. This CDR3 is built from 17 residues. The CDR3 reads CATSDTETGKRADGYTF. In DNA form, the CDR3 reads TGTGCCACCAGTGATACCGAGACAGGGAAACGGGCAGATGGCTACACCTTC.

V and J are TRBV2 and TRBJ2-5, with 10 bases fitting TRBD2. CDR1 is SNHLY and CDR2 is FYNNEI in the germline V gene. Unmatched junction bases numbered 1, after V lost 7 bases and J lost 5 bases. The CDR3 has 12 amino acids. CDR3 protein: CASKLAGETQYF. DNA of the CDR3: TGTGCCAGCAAACTAGCGGGGGAGACCCAGTACTTC.

V and J are TRBV2 and TRBJ1-1; D not certain. CDR1 and CDR2 (germline): SNHLY, FYNNEI. The germline V and J ends were trimmed by 0 bases and 7 bases, with 15 bases remaining between them. The CDR3 spans 15 residues. CDR3 loop: CASSEAPGDWGEAFF. The CDR3 coding sequence is TGTGCCAGCAGTGAAGCGCCCGGGGATTGGGGTGAAGCTTTCTTT.

This chain uses TRBV19 with TRBJ1-2; the match to TRBD1 covers 7 bases. From germline, CDR1 is LNHDA and CDR2 SQIVND (reference sequence). CDR3 length: 13 residues. The V segment lost 5 bases and the J segment 8 bases; nucleotides outside the gene matches: 8. DNA of the CDR3: TGTGCCAGTAGTGGGACAGCCCCCTCGGGCTACACCTTC. Amino acids: CASSGTAPSGYTF.

The V call is TRBV5-4, the J call TRBJ2-1; TRBD2 matches 8 bases. The junction had 6 bases not matched to a gene; V was cut back by 2 bases and J by 5 bases. The CDR3 covers 15 residues. Germline assignment: CDR1 SGHNT and CDR2 YYREEE (reference sequence). The CDR3 DNA is TGTGCCAGCAGCTTAGCGGGGGATCAGAACAATGAGCAGTTCTTC. This translates into CASSLAGDQNNEQFF. Drawing the rest from reference TRBV5-4 and TRBJ2-1, the complete variable domain is ETGVTQSPTHLIKTRGQQVTLRCSSQSGHNTVSWYQQALGQGPQFIFQYYREEENGRGNFPPRFSGLQFPNYSSELNVNALELDDSALYLCASSLAGDQNNEQFFGPGTRLTVL.

The rearrangement links TRBV28 to TRBJ2-7, with 9 positions matching TRBD2. Germline lookup yields CDR1 MDHEN and CDR2 SYDVKM. The CDR3 loop spans 14 amino acids. J was trimmed by 6 bases and V by 11 bases; bases with no gene match: 14. CDR3 nucleotides: TGTGCCCACGGGTTGGCGGGAGGGCCTTTCGAGCAGTACTTC. It encodes CAHGLAGGPFEQYF.

CDR3 nucleotides: TGTGCCAGCAGCTCCGCCTACGAGCAGTACTTC. This translates into CASSSAYEQYF. This rearrangement joins TRBV7-2 to TRBJ2-7; D unclear. CDR1 is SGHTA, CDR2 FQGNSA, per germline. This CDR3 is 11 amino acids long. V was shortened by 4 bases and J by 2 bases, with 3 bases between the two germline ends.

The chain combines TRBV6-6 with TRBJ1-1, with a weak D call TRBD1 (5 bases). The CDR3 covers 13 residues. Germline V gives CDR1 MNHNY, CDR2 SVGAGI (reference sequence). The V end lost 9 bases, the J end lost 6 bases, and 17 bases lay between the germline ends. CDR3 residues: CASIEGGAAEAFF. The CDR3 DNA reads as TGTGCCAGTATAGAGGGAGGGGCGGCTGAAGCTTTCTTT.

This chain uses TRBV7-9 with TRBJ1-5, with D unclear. Looked up from germline, CDR1 is SEHNR and CDR2 is FQNEAQ (reference sequence). The CDR3 runs 14 residues. The V end lost 5 bases, the J end lost 3 bases, and 11 bases lay between the germline ends. CDR3 region: CASSPDIDNQPQHF. The CDR3 nucleotides are TGTGCCAGCAGCCCCGACATAGACAATCAGCCCCAGCATTTT.

The chain has TRBV5-1 and TRBJ1-1, with D hard to call. CDR1 SGHRS and CDR2 YFSETQ come from the germline V gene. CDR3 length: 14 amino acids. With 1 base removed from V and 1 base from J, the gap between germline ends came to 8 bases. The CDR3 nucleotides read TGCGCCAGCAGCTTGTGGTCAGGGAACACTGAAGCTTTCTTT. This sequence encodes CASSLWSGNTEAFF.

This sequence joins TRBV2 and TRBJ1-6; D uncertain. Germline values: CDR1 SNHLY, CDR2 FYNNEI. The V end was cut by 0 bases, the J end by 13 bases, with 10 bases between. This CDR3 region has 13 residues. For the CDR3, the DNA is TGTGCCAGCAGTGAAGCGAGGGAATACCCCCTCCACTTT. Amino acid sequence: CASSEAREYPLHF.

The chain uses TRBV6-1 and TRBJ2-1, with D perhaps matching TRBD2 (5 bases). CDR1 and CDR2 from the germline V gene are MNHNS and SASEGT. With 6 bases removed from V and 1 base from J, the gap between germline ends came to 10 bases. There are 14 residues in the CDR3. The CDR3 coding sequence is TGTGCCAGCAGGCGTAGCGAATCCTACAATGAGCAGTTCTTC. This gives the protein CASRRSESYNEQFF.

The chain joins TRBV15 to TRBJ2-1; possibly TRBD1 for D (6 bases). Germline-derived CDR1 and CDR2 are LNHNV and YYDKDF (reference sequence). The CDR3 covers 14 residues. Trimming removed 0 bases from V and 9 bases from J, with 12 bases in between. The CDR3 protein is CATSREDGGLEQFF. The CDR3 DNA is TGTGCCACCAGCAGAGAGGATGGGGGCCTTGAGCAGTTCTTC.

J is TRBJ1-3 and V is TRBV28; D is unresolved. CDR1 and CDR2 from the germline V gene are MDHEN and SYDVKM. The CDR3 loop spans 14 amino acids. V was trimmed by 4 bases and J by 4 bases, leaving 11 bases between them. Here the CDR3 DNA reads TGTGCCAGCAGTTCTAGGTACCCAGGAAACACCATATATTTT. It is translated as CASSSRYPGNTIYF.

The V gene is TRBV6-6, the J gene TRBJ1-4; possibly TRBD1 for D (5 bases). The CDR3 loop spans 14 amino acids. CDR1 and CDR2 (germline): MNHNY, SVGAGI (reference sequence). V lost 5 bases to trimming and J lost 4 bases, with 11 bases between them. The CDR3 nucleotides read TGTGCCAGCAGTCCCGGACAAATTAATGAAAAACTGTTTTTT. Translation: CASSPGQINEKLFF.

The sample holds a few counts of this clone. The gene calls are TRBV6-5 and TRBJ1-6; TRBD1 might be the D (5 bases). Germline CDR1 reads MNHEY; CDR2 reads SVGAGI. The CDR3 loop spans 14 amino acids. Trimming removed 7 bases at V and 5 bases at J, with 12 bases between. The CDR3 loop reads CASTDRPNNSPLHF. The CDR3 coding sequence is TGTGCCAGCACCGACAGACCTAATAATTCACCCCTCCACTTT.

The genes are TRBV6-5 and TRBJ2-7; a weak D match, TRBD1 (6 bases). From germline, CDR1 is MNHEY and CDR2 SVGAGI. This CDR3 spans 12 amino acids. Trimming took 6 bases from V and 2 from J, leaving 8 bases between them. The CDR3 loop is CASSRDTYEQYF. CDR3 DNA sequence: TGTGCCAGCAGCCGGGACACCTACGAGCAGTACTTC.

A few counts support this clone. The chain has TRBV5-5 and TRBJ2-7, with 7 bases aligning to TRBD1. CDR1 SGHKS and CDR2 YYEKEE come from the germline V gene (reference sequence). Germline trimming cut 0 bases from V and 5 bases from J; bases unmatched to any gene: 8. The CDR3 is made up of 15 amino acids. The CDR3 is CASSLADRAANEQYF. The CDR3 DNA sequence: TGTGCCAGCAGCTTGGCCGACAGGGCGGCTAACGAGCAGTACTTC.

The chain couples TRBV20-1 to TRBJ1-1, with 7 bases that match TRBD1. The CDR3 totals 12 residues. The junction had 3 bases not matched to a gene; V was cut back by 4 bases and J by 4 bases. Germline CDR1 reads DFQATT; CDR2 reads SNEGSKA (reference sequence). The CDR3, as DNA: TGCAGTGCTATTGACAGGGCCACTGAAGCTTTCTTT. It codes for CSAIDRATEAFF.

This chain joins TRBV27 and TRBJ2-7; tentative D call: TRBD2 (5 bases). CDR1 and CDR2 from the germline V gene are MNHEY and SMNVEV (reference sequence). Trimming took 4 bases from V and 4 from J, leaving 8 bases between them. This CDR3 has 12 amino acids. The CDR3 spells CASSSPGYEQYF. CDR3 nucleotides: TGTGCCAGCAGTTCCCCGGGGTACGAGCAGTACTTC.

V usage is TRBV29-1 and J usage is TRBJ1-6, with TRBD1 matching 7 bases. CDR1 is SQVTM and CDR2 is ANQGSEA in the germline V gene. This CDR3 spans 13 amino acids. Trimming removed 3 bases from V and 7 bases from J; junction bases left unmatched: 3. The CDR3 sequence is CSVEETGNSPLHF. The CDR3 DNA follows: TGCAGCGTTGAGGAGACAGGGAATTCACCCCTCCACTTT.

The J gene is TRBJ2-3, the V gene TRBV29-1, with TRBD2 identical over 10 bases. In germline, CDR1 is SQVTM, CDR2 ANQGSEA. The CDR3 is 16 residues long. The V and J ends lost 8 bases and 10 bases, in that order; junction bases with no gene match: 21. The CDR3 nucleotides read TGCAGCATGTCCCTAAGCGGGGGGGCTGGTAACCAGGCGCAGTATTTT. Its translation: CSMSLSGGAGNQAQYF.

The rearrangement links TRBV24-1 to TRBJ1-3; D gene unclear. Deletions cut 3 bases from V and 0 bases from J, with 8 bases between. The germline V gene has CDR1 KGHDR and CDR2 SFDVKD. The CDR3 has 15 amino acids. The CDR3: CATSDSTASGNTIYF. In DNA form, the CDR3 reads TGTGCCACCAGTGATAGCACAGCCTCTGGAAACACCATATATTTT.

V is TRBV7-9 and J is TRBJ1-6, with D possibly matching TRBD1 (6 bases). Trimming took 6 bases from V and 5 from J, leaving 11 bases between them. The CDR3 spans 14 residues. Germline V gene data show CDR1 as SEHNR and CDR2 as FQNEAQ (reference sequence). CDR3 in DNA: TGTGCCAGCAGTAGGGACACTAATAATTCACCCCTCCACTTT. Amino acid sequence: CASSRDTNNSPLHF.

This chain links TRBV7-9 with TRBJ1-5; a weak D match, TRBD1 (6 bases). The CDR3 runs to 15 residues. The germline gives CDR1 SEHNR, CDR2 FQNEAQ (reference sequence). The V and J ends lost 2 bases and 5 bases respectively, with 13 bases between them. The CDR3 DNA sequence: TGTGCCAGCAGCTTAAGAGGGGGGGAGGATCAGCCCCAGCATTTT. Translating gives CASSLRGGEDQPQHF.

The count of this clone is one. V gene TRBV2 combines with J gene TRBJ2-7, with 7 bases that match TRBD1. Germline CDR1 and CDR2: SNHLY and FYNNEI. The J segment lost 3 bases and the V segment lost 8 bases, leaving 4 bases of the junction unmatched. CDR3 length: 12 amino acids. The CDR3 sequence is CASGQDFYEQYF. CDR3 sequence (DNA): TGTGCCAGCGGACAGGACTTCTACGAGCAGTACTTC.

This clone was seen a few times. This chain links TRBV4-1 with TRBJ1-4, with 7 bases aligning to TRBD1. V was pared by 1 base and J by 3 bases, with 8 bases of the junction left unmatched. Germline loops: CDR1 MGHRA, CDR2 YSYEKL. CDR3 length: 17 amino acids. The CDR3 nucleotides read TGCGCCAGCAGCCAAGGAGGGACAGCCTTGCCTAATGAAAAACTGTTTTTT. Its translation: CASSQGGTALPNEKLFF.

The chain recombines TRBV7-9 with TRBJ1-1; 8 bases agree with TRBD1. The CDR3 loop spans 17 amino acids. The germline V gene encodes CDR1 SEHNR and CDR2 FQNEAQ (reference sequence). J lost 0 bases, V lost 6 bases, and 12 bases had no gene match. CDR3 in DNA: TGTGCCAGCAGGCCCCATCGGGCAGGGGGCTTGAACACTGAAGCTTTCTTT. Amino acid sequence: CASRPHRAGGLNTEAFF.